This entry is about one T cell receptor (beta chain). What this receptor recognizes is not known. Base qualities are not recorded, but no much larger clone differs from it by a single base. Instrument used: Illumina HiSeq 1500. The public sequencing data were trimmed at Q25 with fastp and processed into clonotypes with MiXCR by TCRdb, which kept only in-frame beta chains. Each CDR3 protein gets just one entry, which takes the most common genes and DNA from the rows behind it. The sample table records fewer than 550,000 distinct CDR3 sequences; 25% to 40% of these occur just once. Jointly, the top ten make up roughly an eighth of the sample. The sample comes from a study of T cell repertoires in cytomegalovirus infection (dated by TCRdb to about 2019). Background for the entire study: The HLA type of each donor mattered for the analysis, because public TCR beta signatures pointed to carriage of CMV infection along with the matching HLA type.

Broader findings and caveats from the paper: In both this cohort and an independent roughly 360-donor cohort, the cumulative frequency of public TCR beta family members distinguished carriers of CMV infection plus the relevant HLA type. The ex vivo response was dominated by HLA-C-restricted CMV-specific TCR beta clonotypes, and the single most frequent clonotype in two of eight donors was supplied by these HLA-C-restricted clonotypes.

The V and J ends are trimmed by 5 bases and 4 bases, leaving 23 bases between them. Inclusive of the bounding cysteine and phenylalanine, the CDR3 is 17 residues long. The entry retains the CDR3 DNA only, 51 bases that are in frame from base 1. Via the germline V gene, CDR1 is SGHVS and CDR2 FQNEAQ. The chain was built from TRBV7-8 and TRBJ1-2; the D gene is unclear. The sequence was obtained from a human donor in good health (CMV status not recorded). Some clones in this sample may be carry-over from other donors' samples. The sequenced material came from PBMCs. This receptor carries the CDR3 CASSLGIGGSGGYGYTF. The base sequence is TGTGCCAGCAGCCTCGGGATTGGAGGATCAGGAGGCTATGGCTACACCTTC.